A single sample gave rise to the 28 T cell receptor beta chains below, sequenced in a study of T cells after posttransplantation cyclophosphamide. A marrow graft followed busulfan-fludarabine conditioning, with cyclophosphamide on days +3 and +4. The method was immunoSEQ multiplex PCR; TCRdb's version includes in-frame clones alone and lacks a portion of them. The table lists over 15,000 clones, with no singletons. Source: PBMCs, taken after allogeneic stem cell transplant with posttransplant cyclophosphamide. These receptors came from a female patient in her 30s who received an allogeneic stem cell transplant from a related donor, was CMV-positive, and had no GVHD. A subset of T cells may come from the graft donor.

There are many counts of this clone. DNA for the CDR3: TGTGCCAGCAGCCTAGAGAGTAGGGGGTCCTACAATGAGCAGTTCTTC. The encoded protein is CASSLESRGSYNEQFF. The chain combines TRBV5-6 with TRBJ2-1, with D perhaps matching TRBD1 (6 bases). This CDR3 is built from 16 residues. The ends were cut back, 4 bases at V and 1 base at J, with 15 bases in the middle. Germline V CDR1 and CDR2: SGHDT, YYEEEE.

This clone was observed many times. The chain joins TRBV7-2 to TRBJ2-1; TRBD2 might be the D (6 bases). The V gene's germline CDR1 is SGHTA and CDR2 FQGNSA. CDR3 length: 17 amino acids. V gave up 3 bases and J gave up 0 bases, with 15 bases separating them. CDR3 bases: TGTGCCAGCAGCTTGCGGGGAAGAATGTACTCCTACAATGAGCAGTTCTTC. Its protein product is CASSLRGRMYSYNEQFF.

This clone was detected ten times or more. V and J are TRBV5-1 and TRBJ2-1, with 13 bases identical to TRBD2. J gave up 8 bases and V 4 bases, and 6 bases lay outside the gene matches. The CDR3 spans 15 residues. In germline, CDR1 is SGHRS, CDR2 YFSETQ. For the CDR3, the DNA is TGCGCCAGCAGCAGGACTAGCGGGAGAACTGATGAGCAGTTCTTC. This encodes CASSRTSGRTDEQFF.

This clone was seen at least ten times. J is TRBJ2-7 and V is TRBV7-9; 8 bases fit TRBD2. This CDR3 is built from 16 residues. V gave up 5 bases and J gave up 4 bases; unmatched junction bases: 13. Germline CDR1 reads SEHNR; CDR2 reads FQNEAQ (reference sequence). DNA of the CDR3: TGTGCCAGCAGCGCCACCAGGGGAGCGGGAGCTTACGAGCAGTACTTC. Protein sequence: CASSATRGAGAYEQYF. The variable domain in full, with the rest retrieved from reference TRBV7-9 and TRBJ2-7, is DTGVSQNPRHKITKRGQNVTFRCDPISEHNRLYWYRQTLGQGPEFLTYFQNEAQLEKSRLLSDRFSAERPKGSFSTLEIQRTEQGDSAMYLCASSATRGAGAYEQYFGPGTRLTVT.

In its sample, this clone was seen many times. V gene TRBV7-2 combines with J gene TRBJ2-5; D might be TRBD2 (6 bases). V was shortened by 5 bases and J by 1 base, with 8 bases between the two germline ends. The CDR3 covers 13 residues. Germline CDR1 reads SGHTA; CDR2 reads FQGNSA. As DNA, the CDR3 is TGTGCCAGCAGCCCGACTAGCCAAGAGACCCAGTACTTC. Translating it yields CASSPTSQETQYF.

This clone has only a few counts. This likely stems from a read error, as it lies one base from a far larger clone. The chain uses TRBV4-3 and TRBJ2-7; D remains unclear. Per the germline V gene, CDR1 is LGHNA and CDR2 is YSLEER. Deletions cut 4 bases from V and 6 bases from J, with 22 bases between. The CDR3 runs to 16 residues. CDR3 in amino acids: CASSPLVPPNPSEQYF. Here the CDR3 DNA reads TGCGCCAGCAGCCCATTGGTGCCGCCTAACCCCTCCGAGCAGTACTTC.

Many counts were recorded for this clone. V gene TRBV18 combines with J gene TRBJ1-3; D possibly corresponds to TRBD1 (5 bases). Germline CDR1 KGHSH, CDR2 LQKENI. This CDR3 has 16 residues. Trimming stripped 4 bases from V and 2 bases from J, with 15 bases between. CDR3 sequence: CASSRNAGQAGNTIYF. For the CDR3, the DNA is TGTGCCAGCTCACGAAACGCAGGGCAGGCTGGAAACACCATATATTTT.

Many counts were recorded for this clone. In DNA form, the CDR3 reads TGTGCCAGCAGTCTCCCGTTGCCCCGACAGGGGTATAACCTAGCGAACACTGAAGCTTTCTTT. Amino acids: CASSLPLPRQGYNLANTEAFF. J is TRBJ1-1 and V is TRBV28; 8 bases match TRBD1. The CDR3 extends over 21 amino acids. Germline values: CDR1 MDHEN, CDR2 SYDVKM. V lost 5 bases, J lost 1 base, and 24 bases stayed unmatched.

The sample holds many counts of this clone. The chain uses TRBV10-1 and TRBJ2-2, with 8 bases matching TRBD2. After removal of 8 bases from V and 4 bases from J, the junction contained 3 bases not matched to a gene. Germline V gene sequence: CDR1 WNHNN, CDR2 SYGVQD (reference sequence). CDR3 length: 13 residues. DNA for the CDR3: TGCGCCAGCTCGGGACTAGTCACCGGGGAGCTGTTTTTT. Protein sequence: CASSGLVTGELFF.

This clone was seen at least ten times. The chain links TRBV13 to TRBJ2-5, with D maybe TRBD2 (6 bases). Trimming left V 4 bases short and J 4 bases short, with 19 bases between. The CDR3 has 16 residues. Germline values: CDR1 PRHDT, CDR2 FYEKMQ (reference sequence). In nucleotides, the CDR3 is TGTGCCAGCAGCTATAGGACGAACGGGAGAGGAGAGACCCAGTACTTC. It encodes CASSYRTNGRGETQYF.

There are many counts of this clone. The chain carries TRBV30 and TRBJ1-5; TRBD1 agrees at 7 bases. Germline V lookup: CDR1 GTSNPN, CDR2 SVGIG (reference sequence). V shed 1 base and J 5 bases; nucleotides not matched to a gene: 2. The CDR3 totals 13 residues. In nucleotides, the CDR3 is TGTGCCTGGAGTGCAACAGGGGATCAGCCCCAGCATTTT. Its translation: CAWSATGDQPQHF.

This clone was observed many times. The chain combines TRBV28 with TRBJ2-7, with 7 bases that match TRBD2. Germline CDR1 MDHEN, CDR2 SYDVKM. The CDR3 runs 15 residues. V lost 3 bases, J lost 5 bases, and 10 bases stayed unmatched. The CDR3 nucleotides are TGTGCCAGCAGTTTTCGATGGGGCAGCGGGGACGAGCAGTACTTC. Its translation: CASSFRWGSGDEQYF.

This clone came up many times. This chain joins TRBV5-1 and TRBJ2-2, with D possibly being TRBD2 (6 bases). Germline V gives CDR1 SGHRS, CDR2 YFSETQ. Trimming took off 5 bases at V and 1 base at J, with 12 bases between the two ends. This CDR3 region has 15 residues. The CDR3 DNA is TGCGCCAGCAGTCGGGAGACAGTGAACACCGGGGAGCTGTTTTTT. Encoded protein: CASSRETVNTGELFF.

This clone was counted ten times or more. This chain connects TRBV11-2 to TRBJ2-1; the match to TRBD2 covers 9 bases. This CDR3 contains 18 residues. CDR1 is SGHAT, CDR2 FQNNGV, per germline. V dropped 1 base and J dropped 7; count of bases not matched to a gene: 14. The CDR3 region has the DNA TGTGCCAGCAGCTTAGCACGCGTAGGCGGGAGGGCCGATAATGAGCAGTTCTTC. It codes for CASSLARVGGRADNEQFF.

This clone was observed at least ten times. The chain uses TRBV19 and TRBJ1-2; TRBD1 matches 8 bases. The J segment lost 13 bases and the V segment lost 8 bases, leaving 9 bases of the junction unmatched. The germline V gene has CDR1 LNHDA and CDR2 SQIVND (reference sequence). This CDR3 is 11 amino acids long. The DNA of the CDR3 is TGTGCCAGTTCGACAGGGGCCTTTGTCACCTTC. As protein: CASSTGAFVTF.

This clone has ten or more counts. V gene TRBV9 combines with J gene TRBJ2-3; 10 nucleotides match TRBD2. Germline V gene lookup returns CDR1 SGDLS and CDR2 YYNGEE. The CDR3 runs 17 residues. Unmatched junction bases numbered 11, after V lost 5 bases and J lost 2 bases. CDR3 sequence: CASRPLRTSGPTDTQYF. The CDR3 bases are TGTGCCAGCAGACCTCTCAGGACTAGCGGACCCACAGATACGCAGTATTTT.

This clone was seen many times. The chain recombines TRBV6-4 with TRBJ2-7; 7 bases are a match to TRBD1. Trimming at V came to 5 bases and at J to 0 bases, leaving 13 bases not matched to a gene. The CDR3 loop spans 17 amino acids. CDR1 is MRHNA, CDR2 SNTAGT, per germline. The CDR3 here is CASSPWSGRGISYEQYF. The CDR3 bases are TGTGCCAGCAGTCCTTGGAGTGGCAGGGGGATCTCCTACGAGCAGTACTTC.

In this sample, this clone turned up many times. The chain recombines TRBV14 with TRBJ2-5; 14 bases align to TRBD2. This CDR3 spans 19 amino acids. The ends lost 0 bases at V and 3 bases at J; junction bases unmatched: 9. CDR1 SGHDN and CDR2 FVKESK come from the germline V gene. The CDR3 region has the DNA TGTGCCAGCAGCCAAGACGGAGTGGGACTAGCGGGAGTAAAAGAGACCCAGTACTTC. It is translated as CASSQDGVGLAGVKETQYF.

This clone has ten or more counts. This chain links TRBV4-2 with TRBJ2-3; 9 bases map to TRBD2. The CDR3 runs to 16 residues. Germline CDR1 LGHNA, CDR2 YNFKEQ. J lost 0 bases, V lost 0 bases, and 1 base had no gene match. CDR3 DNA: TGTGCCAGCAGCCAAGAGGGACTAGCTAGCACAGATACGCAGTATTTT. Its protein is CASSQEGLASTDTQYF.

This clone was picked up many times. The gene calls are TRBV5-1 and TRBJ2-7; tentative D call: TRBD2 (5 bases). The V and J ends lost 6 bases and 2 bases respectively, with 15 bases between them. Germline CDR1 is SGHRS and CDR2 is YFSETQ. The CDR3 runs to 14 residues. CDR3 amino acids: CASINPRRTYEQYF. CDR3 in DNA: TGCGCCAGCATCAACCCCAGGAGGACCTACGAGCAGTACTTC.

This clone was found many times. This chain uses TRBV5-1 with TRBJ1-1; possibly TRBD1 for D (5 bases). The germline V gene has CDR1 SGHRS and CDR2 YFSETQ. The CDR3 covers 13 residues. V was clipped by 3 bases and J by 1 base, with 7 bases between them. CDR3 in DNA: TGCGCCAGCAGCTGGGGCTGGAACACTGAAGCTTTCTTT. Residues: CASSWGWNTEAFF.

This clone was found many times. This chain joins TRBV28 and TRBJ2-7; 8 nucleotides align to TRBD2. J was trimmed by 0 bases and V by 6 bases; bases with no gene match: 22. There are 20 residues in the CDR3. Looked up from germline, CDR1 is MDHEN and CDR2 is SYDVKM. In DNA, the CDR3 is TGTGCCAGCAGACCCCGCAGACGGCTCGGACTAGCCGTATACTCCTACGAGCAGTACTTC. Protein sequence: CASRPRRRLGLAVYSYEQYF.

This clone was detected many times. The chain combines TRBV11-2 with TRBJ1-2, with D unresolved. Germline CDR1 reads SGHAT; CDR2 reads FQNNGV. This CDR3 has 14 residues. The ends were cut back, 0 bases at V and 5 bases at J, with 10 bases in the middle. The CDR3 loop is CASSLERGGYGYTF. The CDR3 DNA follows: TGTGCCAGCAGCTTAGAAAGAGGAGGATATGGCTACACCTTC. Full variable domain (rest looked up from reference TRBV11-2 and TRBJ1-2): EAGVAQSPRYKIIEKRQSVAFWCNPISGHATLYWYQQILGQGPKLLIQFQNNGVVDDSQLPKDRFSAERLKGVDSTLKIQPAKLEDSAVYLCASSLERGGYGYTFGSGTRLTVV.

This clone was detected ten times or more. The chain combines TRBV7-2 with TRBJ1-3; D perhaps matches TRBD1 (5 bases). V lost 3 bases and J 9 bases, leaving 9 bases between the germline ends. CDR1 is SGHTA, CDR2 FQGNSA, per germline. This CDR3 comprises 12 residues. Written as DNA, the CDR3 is TGTGCCAGCAGCTTCCTTACAGGCACCATATATTTT. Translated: CASSFLTGTIYF.

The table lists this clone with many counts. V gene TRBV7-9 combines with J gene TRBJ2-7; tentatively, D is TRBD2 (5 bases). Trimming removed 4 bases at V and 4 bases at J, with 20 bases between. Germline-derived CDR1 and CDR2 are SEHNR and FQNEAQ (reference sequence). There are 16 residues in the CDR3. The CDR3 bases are TGTGCCAGCAGCTCCGGGGAGAGTACAGACTTATACGAGCAGTACTTC. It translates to CASSSGESTDLYEQYF. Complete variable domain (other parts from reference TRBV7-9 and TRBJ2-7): DTGVSQNPRHKITKRGQNVTFRCDPISEHNRLYWYRQTLGQGPEFLTYFQNEAQLEKSRLLSDRFSAERPKGSFSTLEIQRTEQGDSAMYLCASSSGESTDLYEQYFGPGTRLTVT.

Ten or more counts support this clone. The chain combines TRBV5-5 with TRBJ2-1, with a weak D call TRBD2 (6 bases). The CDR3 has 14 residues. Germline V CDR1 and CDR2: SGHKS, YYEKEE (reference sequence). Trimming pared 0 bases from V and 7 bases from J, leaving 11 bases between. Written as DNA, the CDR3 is TGTGCCAGCAGCTTGGTCCTAGCGAGGAATGAGCAGTTCTTC. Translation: CASSLVLARNEQFF. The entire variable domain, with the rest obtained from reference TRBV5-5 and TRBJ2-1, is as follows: DAGVTQSPTHLIKTRGQQVTLRCSPISGHKSVSWYQQVLGQGPQFIFQYYEKEERGRGNFPDRFSARQFPNYSSELNVNALLLGDSALYLCASSLVLARNEQFFGPGTRLTVL.

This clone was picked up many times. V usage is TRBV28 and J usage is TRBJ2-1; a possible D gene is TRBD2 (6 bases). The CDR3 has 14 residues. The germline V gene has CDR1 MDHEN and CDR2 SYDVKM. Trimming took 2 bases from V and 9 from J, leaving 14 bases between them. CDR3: CASSLPGLLTEQFF. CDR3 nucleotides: TGTGCCAGCAGTTTACCCGGACTACTCACTGAGCAGTTCTTC. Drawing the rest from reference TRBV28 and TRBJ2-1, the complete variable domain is DVKVTQSSRYLVKRTGEKVFLECVQDMDHENMFWYRQDPGLGLRLIYFSYDVKMKEKGDIPEGYSVSREKKERFSLILESASTNQTSMYLCASSLPGLLTEQFFGPGTRLTVL.

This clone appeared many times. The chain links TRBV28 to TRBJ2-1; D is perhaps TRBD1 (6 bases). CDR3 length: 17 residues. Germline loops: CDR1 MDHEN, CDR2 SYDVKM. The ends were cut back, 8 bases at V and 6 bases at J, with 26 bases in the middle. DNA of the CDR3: TGTGCCAGCCCACCCGGTTCGGGACACCCCAAAGCCAATGAGCAGTTCTTC. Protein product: CASPPGSGHPKANEQFF.